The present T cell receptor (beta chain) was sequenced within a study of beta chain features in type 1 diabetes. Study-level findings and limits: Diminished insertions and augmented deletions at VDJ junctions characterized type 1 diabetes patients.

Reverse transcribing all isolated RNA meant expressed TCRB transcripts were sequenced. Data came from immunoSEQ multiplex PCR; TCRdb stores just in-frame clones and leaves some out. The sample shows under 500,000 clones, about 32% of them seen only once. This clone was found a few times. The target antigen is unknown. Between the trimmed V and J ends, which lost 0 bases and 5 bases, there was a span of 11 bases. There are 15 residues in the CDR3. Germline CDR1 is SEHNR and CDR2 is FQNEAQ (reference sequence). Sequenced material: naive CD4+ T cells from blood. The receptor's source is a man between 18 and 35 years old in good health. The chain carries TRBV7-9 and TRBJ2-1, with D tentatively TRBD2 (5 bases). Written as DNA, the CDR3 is TGTGCCAGCAGCTTAGCGCTAGCTAGGGACAATGAGCAGTTCTTC. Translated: CASSLALARDNEQFF.